This T cell receptor beta chain was captured by sequencing in a study of T cell changes during pregnancy in multiple sclerosis (dated 2019 in TCRdb). Background for the entire study: The study examined how the T cell repertoire changed over the course of pregnancy in women with multiple sclerosis.

As concerns this clone: Its binding antigen is unknown. Base-call qualities are not available, and no considerably larger clone is one nucleotide away.

The germline V and J ends show losses of 2 bases and 3 bases respectively, and no gene match explains 4 bases of the junction. The CDR3 spans 15 residues, from the cysteine through the phenylalanine. Only the CDR3 DNA stays, 45 bases, in frame from base 1. CDR1 GTSNPN and CDR2 SVGIG are derived from the germline V gene (reference sequence). The protocol used for the library was the immunoSEQ multiplex PCR assay. Not all clones reach the TCRdb copy of this immuneACCESS table, which keeps in-frame sequences only. Checked studies attribute under half of the gap to unresolved V genes and leave the rest unexplained. The sample records about 81,000 clones, about 94% of which are singletons. The top ten clonotypes cover about 2.3% of the sample.

The chain was built from TRBV30 and TRBJ2-3, and 11 bases in between align with TRBD2. The sequence was collected from a female donor with multiple sclerosis, enrolled in a pregnancy study. The sample was peripheral blood, taken in the third trimester of pregnancy. The CDR3 protein is CAWSRLAGGTDTQYF. The DNA is as follows: TGTGCCTGGAGTCGTCTAGCGGGGGGTACAGATACGCAGTATTTT.